These 20 T cell receptor beta chains were sequenced from one sample in a study of Graves' ophthalmopathy and Graves' hyperthyroidism. Amplified TCR beta CDR3 regions were obtained using RNA transcripts as template. Amplification began with first-round RT-PCR using HTBI primers, then second-round multiplex PCR was performed. TCRdb independently ran MiXCR on the multiplex PCR reads; one entry per CDR3 protein. The data contain more than 1,000,000 distinct CDR3 sequences, roughly two fifths of them singletons. Sequenced sample: peripheral blood or thyroid tissue (not recorded which). The receptors were gathered from an adult man with Graves' hyperthyroidism.

There are many counts of this clonotype. V and J are TRBV20-1 and TRBJ2-7; D is perhaps TRBD1 or TRBD2 (6 bases each). CDR1 is DFQATT and CDR2 is SNEGSKA in the germline V gene (reference sequence). The CDR3 runs to 16 residues. Deletions cut 0 bases from V and 3 bases from J, with 18 bases between. The CDR3 sequence is CSARDVGGAGYYEQYF. Here the CDR3 DNA reads TGCAGTGCTAGAGATGTGGGGGGCGCGGGCTACTACGAGCAGTACTTC.

The genes are TRBV13 and TRBJ2-2; tentative D call: TRBD2 (6 bases). The CDR3 has 16 residues. Germline CDR1 reads PRHDT; CDR2 reads FYEKMQ (reference sequence). The V and J ends lost 5 bases and 6 bases respectively, with 19 bases between them. CDR3 sequence: CASSQQLRRRAGELFF. As DNA, the CDR3 is TGTGCCAGCAGCCAGCAGCTCCGTCGGAGGGCCGGGGAGCTGTTTTTT.

The rearrangement joins TRBV19 to TRBJ2-5; 14 bases line up with TRBD2. Germline V CDR1 and CDR2: LNHDA, SQIVND (reference sequence). J was trimmed by 7 bases and V by 4 bases; bases with no gene match: 26. The CDR3 loop spans 22 amino acids. The CDR3 coding sequence is TGTGCCAGTAGTACCGGAGGGGGGACTAGCGGGGGTAGCAACCAGCACAGGGCGACCCAGTACTTC. Translated: CASSTGGGTSGGSNQHRATQYF.

The chain employs TRBV2 and TRBJ1-5; TRBD1 matches 8 bases. The CDR3 consists of 17 residues. Germline CDR1 is SNHLY and CDR2 is FYNNEI. Trimming cost V 3 bases and J 3 bases; bases outside gene matches: 10. Written as DNA, the CDR3 is TGTGCCAGCAGTGAGGGTTCAGGGGGCGGGGTCAATCAGCCCCAGCATTTT. Its translation: CASSEGSGGGVNQPQHF. Supplemented by reference TRBV2 and TRBJ1-5, the full variable domain reads EPEVTQTPSHQVTQMGQEVILRCVPISNHLYFYWYRQILGQKVEFLVSFYNNEISEKSEIFDDQFSVERPDGSNFTLKIRSTKLEDSAMYFCASSEGSGGGVNQPQHFGDGTRLSIL.

This clonotype has a count of ten or more. The rearrangement joins TRBV20-1 to TRBJ2-7; 7 bases map to TRBD2. J lost 3 bases, V lost 0 bases, and 11 bases had no gene match. This CDR3 is built from 16 residues. CDR1 is DFQATT and CDR2 is SNEGSKA in the germline V gene (reference sequence). The CDR3 here is CSARDWSRAGYYEQYF. Here the CDR3 DNA reads TGCAGTGCTAGAGATTGGTCCCGAGCGGGATACTACGAGCAGTACTTC.

The genes are TRBV7-9 and TRBJ1-1, with D tentatively TRBD1 (6 bases). The CDR3 is made up of 14 amino acids. Looked up from germline, CDR1 is SEHNR and CDR2 is FQNEAQ (reference sequence). V dropped 4 bases and J dropped 2 bases, with 11 bases sitting between them. CDR3 residues: CASSSGTTNTEAFF. The DNA for the CDR3 is TGTGCCAGCAGCTCCGGGACAACTAACACTGAAGCTTTCTTT.

This clonotype occurred a few times. The V gene is TRBV5-1, the J gene TRBJ2-7; D is ambiguous. This CDR3 region has 16 residues. Germline V CDR1 and CDR2: SGHRS, YFSETQ. With 0 bases removed from V and 6 bases from J, the gap between germline ends came to 19 bases. CDR3 sequence: CASSLDIVVGATEQYF. The CDR3 region has the DNA TGCGCCAGCAGCTTGGATATTGTGGTTGGTGCGACCGAGCAGTACTTC. Supplemented by reference TRBV5-1 and TRBJ2-7, the full variable domain reads KAGVTQTPRYLIKTRGQQVTLSCSPISGHRSVSWYQQTPGQGLQFLFEYFSETQRNKGNFPGRFSGRQFSNSRSEMNVSTLELGDSALYLCASSLDIVVGATEQYFGPGTRLTVT.

This chain links TRBV29-1 with TRBJ1-3, with unresolved D. This CDR3 contains 12 residues. Germline V gives CDR1 SQVTM, CDR2 ANQGSEA. Trimming stripped 8 bases from V and 0 bases from J, with 8 bases between. The CDR3 region is CSTGVSGNTIYF. CDR3 bases: TGCAGCACCGGCGTCTCTGGAAACACCATATATTTT.

The chain is built from TRBV12-3 or TRBV12-4 and TRBJ1-3; D unresolved. The V and J ends lost 9 bases and 8 bases respectively, with 8 bases between them. The CDR3 has 10 residues. The CDR3 is CASKDHTIYF. DNA of the CDR3: TGTGCCAGTAAAGATCACACCATATATTTT.

Remarks on this clonotype: An end of the junction does not agree with germline; a read error may underlie this. V and J are TRBV7-9 and TRBJ2-6, with a possible D match to TRBD1 (5 bases). This CDR3 region has 15 residues. Germline V gene lookup returns CDR1 SEHNR and CDR2 FQNEAQ (reference sequence). The CDR3 nucleotides read TGTGCCAGCAGCTTAGTGGCCGGTGGGGCCCACGTCCTGACTTTC. Protein product: CASSLVAGGAHVLTF.

The chain carries TRBV20-1 and TRBJ2-7, with 10 bases aligning to TRBD2. Per germline, CDR1 DFQATT and CDR2 SNEGSKA (reference sequence). J lost 7 bases, V lost 6 bases, and 12 bases had no gene match. This CDR3 has 14 residues. Here the CDR3 DNA reads TGCAGTGCCGATCCACTAGCGGGGACCGGGGAGCAGTACTTC. Protein product: CSADPLAGTGEQYF.

At least ten counts were recorded for this clonotype. V is TRBV7-8 and J is TRBJ2-5; 9 bases align to TRBD1. The CDR3 sequence is 17 residues long. Germline V gene lookup returns CDR1 SGHVS and CDR2 FQNEAQ. With 6 bases clipped from V and 5 bases from J, the junction kept 16 bases outside the gene matches. The CDR3 DNA reads TGTGCCAGCAGGTCTGGGACAGGGATGATTCTACGGGAGACCCAGTACTTC. This gives the protein CASRSGTGMILRETQYF.

The chain combines TRBV29-1 with TRBJ2-5; D not certain. The CDR3 runs to 11 residues. CDR1 and CDR2 (germline): SQVTM, ANQGSEA. The CDR3 DNA is TGCACCACGAAGGGTCAAGAGACCCAGTACTTC. Its protein product is CTTKGQETQYF.

This clonotype was detected once. The chain recombines TRBV14 with TRBJ2-7, with D possibly matching TRBD2 (5 bases). The CDR3 runs 14 residues. Trimming shortened V by 4 bases and J by 6 bases, and 16 bases separated the two germline ends. Per the germline V gene, CDR1 is SGHDN and CDR2 is FVKESK. CDR3 coding DNA: TGTGCCAGCAGCCCGGTTTTCGAGGGAAGCGAGCAGTACTTC. This sequence encodes CASSPVFEGSEQYF.

CDR3 bases: TGCAGCTTGGAGGGACAGGGGGCCGAGCAGTACTTC. Translated: CSLEGQGAEQYF. The chain couples TRBV29-1 to TRBJ2-7; 12 nucleotides align to TRBD1. The V and J ends lost 8 bases and 6 bases, in that order; junction bases with no gene match: 5. The CDR3 extends over 12 amino acids. The germline V gene encodes CDR1 SQVTM and CDR2 ANQGSEA.

This chain's CDR3 is CSAWEPDRGQETQYF. CDR3 sequence (DNA): TGCAGTGCTTGGGAACCGGACAGGGGTCAAGAGACCCAGTACTTC. The chain uses TRBV20-1 and TRBJ2-5; TRBD1 matches at 9 bases. The length of the CDR3 is 15 residues. Germline V gene lookup returns CDR1 DFQATT and CDR2 SNEGSKA (reference sequence). V lost 5 bases, J lost 2 bases, and 9 bases stayed unmatched.

This clonotype was recorded many times. The chain combines TRBV10-3 with TRBJ1-5; the D gene is possibly TRBD1 (6 bases). The CDR3 length is 15 residues. CDR1 and CDR2 (germline): ENHRY, SYGVKD. Trimming removed 4 bases from V and 2 bases from J, with 12 bases in between. The CDR3 reads CAISVGGEGNQPQHF. Here the CDR3 DNA reads TGTGCCATCAGTGTGGGGGGCGAGGGCAATCAGCCCCAGCATTTT.

This clonotype was recorded many times. This chain links TRBV29-1 with TRBJ1-6; D perhaps matches TRBD1 (5 bases). There are 13 residues in the CDR3. The germline V gene has CDR1 SQVTM and CDR2 ANQGSEA. Trimming shortened V by 6 bases and J by 9 bases, and 15 bases separated the two germline ends. CDR3 nucleotide sequence: TGCAGCGTCCGGGACGGCAGATTTTCACCCCTCCACTTT. This translates into CSVRDGRFSPLHF.

This clonotype was recorded at least ten times. The chain links TRBV24-1 to TRBJ2-3, with 8 bases that match TRBD2. The CDR3 covers 15 residues. J gave up 5 bases and V 1 base, and 4 bases lay outside the gene matches. CDR1 and CDR2 (germline): KGHDR, SFDVKD. The CDR3 DNA reads TGTGCCACCAGTGATTTCGGGCTAGCGGGAGATACGCAGTATTTT. This encodes CATSDFGLAGDTQYF.

The V gene is TRBV10-3, the J gene TRBJ2-5; 10 nucleotides align to TRBD2. The CDR3 is 14 residues long. Germline lookup yields CDR1 ENHRY and CDR2 SYGVKD. V was clipped by 6 bases and J by 5 bases; unmatched bases: 6. In DNA, the CDR3 is TGTGCCATCAGCCAACTAGCGGGATGGGAGACCCAGTACTTC. Its translation is CAISQLAGWETQYF.